This T cell receptor (beta chain) was found in a study of T-cell reconstitution after alpha-beta-depleted transplantation in children. The CDR3 is 13 amino acids. The ends were cut back, 7 bases at V and 0 bases at J, with 9 bases in the middle. The germline CDR1 and CDR2 sequences are MNHNS and SASEGT. A library of TCRbeta sequences, prepared with unique molecular identifiers, was generated. TCRdb processed the PCR reads anew with MiXCR; each CDR3 protein has one entry. The repertoire holds 500,000 to 600,000 distinct CDR3 sequences, with 32% as singletons. The chain combines TRBV6-1 with TRBJ1-1; no clear D gene. This receptor was taken from a human donor who donated a stem cell graft to a child with aplastic anemia. Sequences were derived from PBMCs from the stem cell graft donor, sampled from the stem cell graft. CDR3 in amino acids: CASIQSLNTEAFF. CDR3 coding DNA: TGTGCCAGCATCCAAAGTTTGAACACTGAAGCTTTCTTT.